The present T cell receptor beta chain was sequenced within a study of Ad26.COV2.S vaccination and SARS-CoV-2 variants. The CDR3 has 16 residues. In germline, CDR1 is PRHDT, CDR2 FYEKMQ (reference sequence). Trimming pared 5 bases from V and 5 bases from J, leaving 19 bases between. Worth noting for this clone: Its antigen is unknown.

Study results and caveats: Substantial response breadth was reportedly seen for spike-specific CD8+ and CD4+ T cells after vaccination. Similar non-spike TCR breadth was seen in vaccine and placebo recipients. Among vaccine recipients, spike-specific TCR breadth exceeded that of placebo recipients.

Repertoires were generated with immunoSEQ multiplex PCR, while TCRdb's copy carries only in-frame clones and drops some. The data hold some 45,000 clones, with 83% observed a single time. The J gene is TRBJ2-1, the V gene TRBV13; D is unclear. This TCR came from a human donor who had recovered from COVID-19. The sequences come from peripheral blood, collected after recovery from COVID-19. This CDR3 reads CASSPLEWLNNNEQFF. The CDR3 nucleotides read TGTGCCAGCAGCCCCTTGGAATGGCTCAACAACAATGAGCAGTTCTTC.